This T cell receptor (beta chain) came from a study of T-cell memory formation after mild COVID-19. Points from the study as a whole: Certain responding clones were present in pre-infection memory, suggesting participation of cross-reactive memory. Later expanders leaned toward CD4+, whereas clones contracting from day 15 to 85 were balanced CD4/CD8.

A single record per CDR3 protein comes from TCRdb applying MiXCR to the 5' RACE reads. The table lists roughly 130,000 distinct CDR3 sequences, approximately 6.3% of them singletons. Looked up from germline, CDR1 is SGHTA and CDR2 is FQGTGA. The V end was cut by 5 bases, the J end by 3 bases, with 9 bases between. The CDR3 totals 13 residues. Turning to this clonotype: Its specificity is unknown.

J is TRBJ2-3 and V is TRBV7-3; no reliable D call. This clonotype was sampled from an adult woman who had mild COVID-19 (a few samples of this study predate the infection). Cell type and time point are not known. Input material: PBMCs or a T cell subset sorted from them (not recorded which). The CDR3 loop is CASSQTTTDTQYF. CDR3 DNA: TGTGCCAGCAGCCAGACAACTACAGATACGCAGTATTTT.